This TCR beta chain was recorded in a study of Ad26.COV2.S vaccination and SARS-CoV-2 variants (dated by TCRdb to the early 2020s). In the study overall: Donors in the vaccine arm were drawn from COV1001, a multicentre, randomized, double-blind, placebo-controlled phase I-IIa trial testing Ad26.COV2.S in healthy adults. Ad26.COV2.S was given intramuscularly at 5x10^10 or 1x10^11 viral particles, as a single shot or as two shots 56 days apart. TCRbeta repertoire sequencing served as the tool for gauging how specific and how broad the SARS-CoV-2-reactive T cell receptors were following Ad26.COV2.S vaccination. The TCR-sequenced set comprised around 30 samples: around 20 Ad26.COV2.S vaccine recipients, 5 placebo recipients and 8 SARS-CoV-2 convalescent individuals. Participants in the trial were split at random into five groups of five each, receiving low-dose or high-dose Ad26.COV2.S once or twice, or else placebo on both occasions. Investigators did not know the trial group allocation while performing experiments and assessing outcomes.

The immunoSEQ Assay was the method used to sequence TCRbeta CDR3 regions. After extraction, genomic DNA underwent amplification by bias-controlled multiplex PCR, followed by high-throughput sequencing. The paper's data handling went like this. To quantify the absolute abundance of each unique TCRbeta CDR3 region, sequences were collapsed and filtered. T cell fraction was estimated by normalization of TCRbeta template counts to usable DNA, with usable DNA being measured through amplification of reference genes present in all nucleated cells. Repertoire TCRs were annotated as SARS-CoV-2-specific by exact matching of V gene, CDR3 amino acid sequence and J gene to a known reactive TCR set. MIRA supplied the reference SARS-CoV-2 TCR set, which was filtered for enrichment in COVID-19-positive ImmuneCODE repertoires so that public or cross-reactive TCRs were removed. Based on the MIRA antigens, annotated TCRs were further analysed at the level of specific ORF or position within ORF. Depth was the summed frequency of annotated unique rearrangements, while breadth was defined as annotated unique rearrangements over total unique productive rearrangements. TCR breadth was compared between groups using two-sided Wilcoxon rank-sum tests. TCRdb re-hosts the immuneACCESS table, in-frame sequences only. Its copies lack some clones; in the studies checked, an unresolved V gene accounts for under half of them, and the cause for the rest is not known. V, J and clone size reflect that table, while D and trimming were determined from the DNA. The sample table lists about 250,000 clones, over 75% of them with a count of one. Approximately 3.4% of the sample goes to the ten largest clones.

Interpreted using the paper, the treatment or condition label stands for: around 19 received Ad26.COV2.S at low or high dose, single or two shots; about five received placebo; per-sample allocation not given. For vaccine and placebo recipients, repertoires were sequenced using samples collected on day 63 after the first injection. Cohort 1b enrolled fewer than 30 adults aged 18-55 years at a single site in Boston, USA, between 29 July and 7 August 2020. Ad26.COV2.S consisted of a replication-incompetent adenovirus type 26 vector by which a prefusion-stabilized SARS-CoV-2 spike protein from the original Wuhan strain was expressed. A note on this clone: The target of this receptor is not known. Base qualities are missing; no much larger clone stands one base away.

The full study reports these points: After vaccination, substantial breadth of spike-specific CD8+ and CD4+ T cell responses was reported. Higher spike-specific TCR breadth was observed in Ad26.COV2.S recipients than in placebo recipients (P = 0.0014). The study lacked the statistical power to compare responses across vaccine doses or regimens. The authors noted that the TCR breadth and depth analyses may have underestimated total T cell responses. Vaccine and placebo recipients had similar non-spike TCR breadth, a finding consistent with the vaccine containing only spike.

The clonotype was recovered from a person between 18 and 59 years old who received the Ad26.COV2.S COVID-19 vaccine or a placebo. The sequencing here drew on peripheral blood, taken in a trial of Ad26.COV2.S vaccine versus placebo.

The DNA reads TGTGCCAGCAGCCCCGGGACAGGGACCTACAATGAGCAGTTCTTC. Its translation reads: CASSPGTGTYNEQFF. The chain joins TRBV7-2 to TRBJ2-1; the central 9 bases match TRBD1. The CDR3 goes from the cysteine to the phenylalanine over 15 residues. CDR3 DNA is the only sequence kept; it has 45 bases, read in frame from the first base. CDR1 and CDR2 are read off the germline V gene as SGHTA and FQGNSA. V loses 5 bases at its end and J loses 2 bases; junction bases beyond the gene matches: 4.